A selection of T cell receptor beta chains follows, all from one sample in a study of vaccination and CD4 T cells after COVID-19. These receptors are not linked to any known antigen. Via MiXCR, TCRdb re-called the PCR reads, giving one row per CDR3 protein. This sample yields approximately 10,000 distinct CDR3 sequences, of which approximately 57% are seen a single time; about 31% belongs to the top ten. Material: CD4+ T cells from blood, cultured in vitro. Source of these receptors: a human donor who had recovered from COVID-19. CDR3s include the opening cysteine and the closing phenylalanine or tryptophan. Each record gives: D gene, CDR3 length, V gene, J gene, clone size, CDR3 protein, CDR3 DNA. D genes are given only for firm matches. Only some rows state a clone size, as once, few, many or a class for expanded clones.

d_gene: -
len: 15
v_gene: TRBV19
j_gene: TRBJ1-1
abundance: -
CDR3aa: CASVRSGVVNTEAFF
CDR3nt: TGTGCCAGTGTTAGATCAGGAGTCGTGAACACTGAAGCTTTCTTT

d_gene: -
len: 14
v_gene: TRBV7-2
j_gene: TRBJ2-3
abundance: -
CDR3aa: CASSLEGSGDTQYF
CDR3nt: TGTGCCAGCAGCTTAGAGGGCAGTGGAGATACGCAGTATTTT

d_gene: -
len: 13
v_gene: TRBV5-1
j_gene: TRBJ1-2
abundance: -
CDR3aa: CASSLDRTYGYTF
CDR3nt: TGCGCCAGCAGCTTGGACAGGACCTATGGCTACACCTTC

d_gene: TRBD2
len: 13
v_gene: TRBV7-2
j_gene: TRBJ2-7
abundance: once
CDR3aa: CASSPRRGGEQYF
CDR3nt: TGTGCCAGCAGCCCGCGTCGGGGAGGGGAGCAGTACTTC

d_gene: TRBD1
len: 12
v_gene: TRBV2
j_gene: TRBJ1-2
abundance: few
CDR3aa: CASKAGGDGYTF
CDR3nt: TGTGCCAGCAAAGCAGGGGGCGATGGCTACACCTTC

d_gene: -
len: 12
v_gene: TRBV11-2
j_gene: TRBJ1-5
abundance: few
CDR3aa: CASSEDNQPQHF
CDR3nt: TGTGCCAGCAGTGAGGATAATCAGCCCCAGCATTTT

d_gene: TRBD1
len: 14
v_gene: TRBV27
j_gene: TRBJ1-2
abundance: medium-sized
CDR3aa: CASKTGDRNYGYTF
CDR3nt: TGTGCCAGCAAAACGGGGGACAGGAACTATGGCTACACCTTC

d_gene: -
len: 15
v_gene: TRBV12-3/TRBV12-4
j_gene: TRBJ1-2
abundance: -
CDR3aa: CASSIYRDGPYGYTF
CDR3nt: TGTGCCAGCAGTATCTACCGGGACGGCCCTTATGGCTACACCTTC

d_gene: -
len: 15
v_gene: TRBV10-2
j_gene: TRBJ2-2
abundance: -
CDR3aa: CASSESSLNTGELFF
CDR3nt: TGCGCCAGCAGTGAAAGTAGTCTGAACACCGGGGAGCTGTTTTTT

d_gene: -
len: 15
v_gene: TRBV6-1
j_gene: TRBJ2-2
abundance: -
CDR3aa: CASSEVFRRTGELFF
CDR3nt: TGTGCCAGCAGTGAGGTCTTTCGACGCACCGGGGAGCTGTTTTTT

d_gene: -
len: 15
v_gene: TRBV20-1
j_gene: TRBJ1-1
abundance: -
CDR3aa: CSAAPTGRMNTEAFF
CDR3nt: TGCAGTGCTGCCCCTACAGGGAGAATGAACACTGAAGCTTTCTTT

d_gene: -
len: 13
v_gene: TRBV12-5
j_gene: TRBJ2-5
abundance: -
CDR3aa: CASGLAPWETQYF
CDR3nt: TGTGCTAGTGGTTTGGCCCCGTGGGAGACCCAGTACTTC

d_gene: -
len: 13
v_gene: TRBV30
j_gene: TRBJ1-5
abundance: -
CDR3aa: CAWSQGRNQPQHF
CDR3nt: TGTGCCTGGAGTCAGGGGAGAAATCAGCCCCAGCATTTT

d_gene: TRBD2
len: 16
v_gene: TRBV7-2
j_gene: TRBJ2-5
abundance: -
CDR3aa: CATFSGGLSYAETQYF
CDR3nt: TGTGCCACCTTTAGCGGGGGCCTCTCCTATGCAGAGACCCAGTACTTC

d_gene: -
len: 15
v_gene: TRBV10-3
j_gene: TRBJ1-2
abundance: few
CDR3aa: CAITAVGGGGYGYTF
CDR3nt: TGTGCCATCACCGCAGTCGGGGGCGGGGGCTATGGCTACACCTTC

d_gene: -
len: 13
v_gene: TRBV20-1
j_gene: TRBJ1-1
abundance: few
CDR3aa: CSARDGGDTEAFF
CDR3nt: TGCAGTGCTAGAGATGGGGGGGACACTGAAGCTTTCTTT

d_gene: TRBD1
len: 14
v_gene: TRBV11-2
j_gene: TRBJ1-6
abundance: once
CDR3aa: CASSLTGDNSPLHF
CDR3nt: TGTGCCAGCAGCTTAACAGGGGATAATTCACCCCTCCACTTT

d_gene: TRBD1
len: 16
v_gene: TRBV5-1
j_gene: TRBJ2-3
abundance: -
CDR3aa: CASSPGQGARADTQYF
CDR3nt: TGCGCCAGCAGCCCCGGCCAGGGGGCCAGAGCAGATACGCAGTATTTT

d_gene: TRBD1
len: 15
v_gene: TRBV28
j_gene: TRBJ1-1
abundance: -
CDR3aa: CASSRRGKVNTEAFF
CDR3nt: TGTGCCAGCAGCCGCAGGGGGAAGGTGAACACTGAAGCTTTCTTT

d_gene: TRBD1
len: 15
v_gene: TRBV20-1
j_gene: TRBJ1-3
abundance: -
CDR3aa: CSARGTGTGGNTIYF
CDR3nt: TGCAGTGCTAGAGGGACAGGGACTGGTGGAAACACCATATATTTT

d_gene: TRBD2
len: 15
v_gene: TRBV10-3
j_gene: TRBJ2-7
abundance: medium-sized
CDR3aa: CAISGISGSSYEQYF
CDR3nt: TGTGCCATCAGTGGGATCAGCGGGAGCTCCTACGAGCAGTACTTC

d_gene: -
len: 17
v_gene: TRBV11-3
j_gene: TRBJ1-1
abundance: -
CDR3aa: CASSLQAWGALNTEAFF
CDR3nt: TGTGCCAGCAGCCTCCAAGCGTGGGGGGCTTTGAACACTGAAGCTTTCTTT

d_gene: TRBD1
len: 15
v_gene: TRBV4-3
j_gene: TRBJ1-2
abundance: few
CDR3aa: CASSHYVDRGYGYTF
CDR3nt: TGCGCCAGCAGCCACTATGTGGACAGGGGCTACGGCTACACCTTC

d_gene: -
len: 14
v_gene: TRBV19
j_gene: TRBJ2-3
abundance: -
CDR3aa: CASSIMVGTDTQYF
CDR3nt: TGTGCCAGTAGTATTATGGTAGGCACAGATACGCAGTATTTT

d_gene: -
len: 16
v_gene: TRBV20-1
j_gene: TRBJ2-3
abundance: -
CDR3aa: CSARDHPTGGTDTQYF
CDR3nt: TGCAGTGCTAGAGATCATCCCACGGGGGGCACAGATACGCAGTATTTT

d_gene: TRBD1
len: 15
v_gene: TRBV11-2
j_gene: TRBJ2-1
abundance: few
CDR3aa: CASSLDGQALDEQFF
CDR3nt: TGTGCCAGCAGCTTAGATGGACAGGCCCTCGATGAGCAGTTCTTC

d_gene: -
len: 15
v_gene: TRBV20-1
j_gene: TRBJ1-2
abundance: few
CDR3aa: CSARGWAALDYGYTF
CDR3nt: TGCAGTGCTAGAGGATGGGCAGCACTGGACTATGGCTACACCTTC

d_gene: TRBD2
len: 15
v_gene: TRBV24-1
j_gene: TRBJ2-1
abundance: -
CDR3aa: CATRTLTSGRDEQFF
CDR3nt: TGTGCCACCAGGACCCTGACTAGCGGGAGGGATGAGCAGTTCTTC

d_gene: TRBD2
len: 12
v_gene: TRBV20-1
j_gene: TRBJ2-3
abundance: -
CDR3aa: CSALSGANTQYF
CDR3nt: TGCAGTGCACTTAGCGGGGCGAATACGCAGTATTTT

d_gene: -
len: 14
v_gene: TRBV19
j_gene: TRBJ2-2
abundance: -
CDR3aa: CASSILEYTGELFF
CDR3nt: TGTGCCAGTAGTATTTTGGAGTACACCGGGGAGCTGTTTTTT

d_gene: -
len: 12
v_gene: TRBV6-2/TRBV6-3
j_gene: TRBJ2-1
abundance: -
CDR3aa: CASSGRGDEQFF
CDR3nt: TGTGCCAGCTCCGGGCGGGGTGATGAGCAGTTCTTC

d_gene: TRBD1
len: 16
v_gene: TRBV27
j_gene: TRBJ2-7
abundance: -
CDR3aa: CASRTPMRQGGYEQYF
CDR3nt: TGTGCCAGCAGAACCCCAATGCGACAGGGGGGCTACGAGCAGTACTTC

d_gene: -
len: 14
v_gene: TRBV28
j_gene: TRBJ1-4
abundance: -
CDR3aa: CASSTLTTNEKLFF
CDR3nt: TGTGCCAGCAGCACTTTAACAACTAATGAAAAACTGTTTTTT

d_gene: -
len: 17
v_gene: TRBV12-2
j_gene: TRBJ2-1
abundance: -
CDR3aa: CASRLARGTSGSHEQFF
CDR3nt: TGTGCAAGTCGCTTAGCGAGGGGGACTAGCGGGAGCCATGAGCAGTTCTTC

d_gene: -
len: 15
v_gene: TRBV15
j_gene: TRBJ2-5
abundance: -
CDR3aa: CATSRDPGQPRAQYF
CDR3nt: TGTGCCACCAGCAGAGATCCAGGGCAGCCTCGGGCCCAGTACTTC

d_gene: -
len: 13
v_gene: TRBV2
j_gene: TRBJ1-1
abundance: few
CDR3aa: CASKGHLNTEAFF
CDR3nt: TGTGCCAGCAAAGGACACTTGAACACTGAAGCTTTCTTT

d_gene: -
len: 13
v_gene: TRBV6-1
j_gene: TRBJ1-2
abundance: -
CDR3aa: CAGAKETIYGYTF
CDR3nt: TGTGCCGGGGCCAAAGAGACAATTTATGGCTACACCTTC

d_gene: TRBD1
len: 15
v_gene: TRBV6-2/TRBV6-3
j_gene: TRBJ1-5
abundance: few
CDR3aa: CASRGTDYSNQPQHF
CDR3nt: TGTGCCAGCAGAGGGACAGACTATAGCAATCAGCCCCAGCATTTT

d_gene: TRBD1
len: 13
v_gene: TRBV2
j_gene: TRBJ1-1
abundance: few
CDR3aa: CASSGDRANEAFF
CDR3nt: TGTGCCAGCAGTGGCGACAGGGCAAATGAAGCTTTCTTT

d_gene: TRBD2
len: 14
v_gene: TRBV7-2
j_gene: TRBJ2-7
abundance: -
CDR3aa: CASRRLAGGYEQYF
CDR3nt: TGTGCCAGCAGACGACTAGCGGGAGGCTACGAGCAGTACTTC

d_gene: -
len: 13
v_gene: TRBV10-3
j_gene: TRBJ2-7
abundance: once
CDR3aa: CAISPTTGNEQYF
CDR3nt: TGTGCCATCAGTCCAACTACAGGGAACGAGCAGTACTTC

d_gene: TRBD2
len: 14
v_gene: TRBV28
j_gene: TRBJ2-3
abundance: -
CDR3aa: CASSREDRTDTQYF
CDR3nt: TGTGCCAGCAGCCGGGAGGATCGCACAGATACGCAGTATTTT

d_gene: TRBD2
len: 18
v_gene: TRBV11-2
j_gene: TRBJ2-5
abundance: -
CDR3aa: CASSLEGTSGRAGETQYF
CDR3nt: TGTGCCAGCAGCTTAGAGGGGACTAGCGGGAGGGCTGGAGAGACCCAGTACTTC